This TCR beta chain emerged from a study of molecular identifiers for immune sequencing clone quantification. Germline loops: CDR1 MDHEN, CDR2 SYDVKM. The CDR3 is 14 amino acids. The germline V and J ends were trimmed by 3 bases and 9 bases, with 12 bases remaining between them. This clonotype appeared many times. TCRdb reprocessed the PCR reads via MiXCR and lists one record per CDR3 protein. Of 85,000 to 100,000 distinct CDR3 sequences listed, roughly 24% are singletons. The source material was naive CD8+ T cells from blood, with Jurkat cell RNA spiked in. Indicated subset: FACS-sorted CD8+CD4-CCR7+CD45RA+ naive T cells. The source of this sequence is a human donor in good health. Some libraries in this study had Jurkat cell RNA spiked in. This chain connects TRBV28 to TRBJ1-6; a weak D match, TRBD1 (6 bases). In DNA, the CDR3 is TGTGCCAGCAGTTTCAGGTCAGGGGTTTCACCCCTCCACTTT. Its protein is CASSFRSGVSPLHF.